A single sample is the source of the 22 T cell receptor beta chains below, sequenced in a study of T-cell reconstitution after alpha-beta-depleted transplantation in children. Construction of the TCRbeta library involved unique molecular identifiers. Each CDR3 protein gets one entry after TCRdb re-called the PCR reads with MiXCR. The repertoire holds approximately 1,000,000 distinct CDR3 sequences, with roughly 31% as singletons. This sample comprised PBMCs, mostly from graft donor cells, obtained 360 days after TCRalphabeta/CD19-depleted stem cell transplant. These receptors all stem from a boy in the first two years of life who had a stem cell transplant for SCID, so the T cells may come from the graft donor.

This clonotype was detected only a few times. The CDR3 region is CSARWGGRPQHF. DNA of the CDR3: TGCAGTGCTAGGTGGGGGGGTCGGCCCCAGCATTTT. The V call is TRBV20-1, the J call TRBJ1-5; perhaps TRBD1 as D (5 bases). Germline V lookup: CDR1 DFQATT, CDR2 SNEGSKA (reference sequence). V lost 3 bases and J 9 bases, leaving 12 bases between the germline ends. CDR3 length: 12 residues.

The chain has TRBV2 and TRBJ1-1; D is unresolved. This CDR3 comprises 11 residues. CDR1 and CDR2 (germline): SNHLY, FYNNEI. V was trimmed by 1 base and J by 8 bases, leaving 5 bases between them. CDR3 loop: CASSEVQEAFF. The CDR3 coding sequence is TGTGCCAGCAGTGAAGTACAGGAAGCTTTCTTT.

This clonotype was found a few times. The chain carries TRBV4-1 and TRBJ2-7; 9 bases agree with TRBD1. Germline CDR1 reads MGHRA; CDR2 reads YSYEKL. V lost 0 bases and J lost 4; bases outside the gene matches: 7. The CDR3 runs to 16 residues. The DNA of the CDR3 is TGCGCCAGCAGCCAAGATATGGGGACAGGGTTATACGAGCAGTACTTC. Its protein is CASSQDMGTGLYEQYF.

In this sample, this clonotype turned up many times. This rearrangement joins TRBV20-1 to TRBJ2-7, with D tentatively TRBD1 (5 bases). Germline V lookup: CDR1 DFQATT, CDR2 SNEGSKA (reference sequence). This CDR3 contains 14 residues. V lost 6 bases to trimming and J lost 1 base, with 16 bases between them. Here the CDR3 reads CSADNWQLSYEQYF. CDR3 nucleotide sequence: TGCAGTGCGGACAATTGGCAGCTATCCTACGAGCAGTACTTC.

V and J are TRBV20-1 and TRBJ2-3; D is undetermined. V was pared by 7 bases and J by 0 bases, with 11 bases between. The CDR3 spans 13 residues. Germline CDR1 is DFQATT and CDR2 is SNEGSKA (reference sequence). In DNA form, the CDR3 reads TGCAGTGTAGTGCGAGTTAGCACAGATACGCAGTATTTT. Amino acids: CSVVRVSTDTQYF.

For the CDR3, the DNA is TGCAGTGCTCTAAACAGGGAAAACTATGGCTACACCTTC. Translating it yields CSALNRENYGYTF. The chain carries TRBV20-1 and TRBJ1-2; tentative D call: TRBD1 (6 bases). Trimming stripped 5 bases from V and 2 bases from J, with 12 bases between. Germline V gene sequence: CDR1 DFQATT, CDR2 SNEGSKA (reference sequence). The CDR3 covers 13 residues.

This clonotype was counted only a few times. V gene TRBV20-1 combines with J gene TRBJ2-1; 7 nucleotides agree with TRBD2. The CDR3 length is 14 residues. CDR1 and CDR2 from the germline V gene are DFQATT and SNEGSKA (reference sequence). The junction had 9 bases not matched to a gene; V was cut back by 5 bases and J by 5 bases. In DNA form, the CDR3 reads TGCAGTGCTTTTCCCTCGGCGGGGGACAATGAGCAGTTCTTC. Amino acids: CSAFPSAGDNEQFF.

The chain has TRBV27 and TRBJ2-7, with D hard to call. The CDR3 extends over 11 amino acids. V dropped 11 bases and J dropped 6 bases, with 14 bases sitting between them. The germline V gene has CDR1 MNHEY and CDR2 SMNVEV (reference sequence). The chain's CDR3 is CARLGRLEQYF. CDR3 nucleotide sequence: TGTGCCCGCCTTGGGCGCCTCGAGCAGTACTTC.

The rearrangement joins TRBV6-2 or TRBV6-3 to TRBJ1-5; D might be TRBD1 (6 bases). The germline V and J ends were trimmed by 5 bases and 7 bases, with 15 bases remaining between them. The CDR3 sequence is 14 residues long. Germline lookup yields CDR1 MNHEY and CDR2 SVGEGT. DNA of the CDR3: TGTGCCAGCAGTCAGGGGCTGGGGGGACAGCCCCAGCATTTT. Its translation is CASSQGLGGQPQHF.

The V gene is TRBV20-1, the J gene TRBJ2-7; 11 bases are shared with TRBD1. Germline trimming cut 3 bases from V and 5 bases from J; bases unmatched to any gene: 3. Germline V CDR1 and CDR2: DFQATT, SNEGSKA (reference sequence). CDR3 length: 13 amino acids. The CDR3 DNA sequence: TGCAGTGCTAGTGGGACAGGGGGGCACGAGCAGTACTTC. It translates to CSASGTGGHEQYF.

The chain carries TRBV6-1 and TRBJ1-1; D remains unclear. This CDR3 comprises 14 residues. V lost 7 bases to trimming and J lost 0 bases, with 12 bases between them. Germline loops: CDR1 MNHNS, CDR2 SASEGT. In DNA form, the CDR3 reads TGTGCCAGCAATAACAGTGACATGAACACTGAAGCTTTCTTT. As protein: CASNNSDMNTEAFF.

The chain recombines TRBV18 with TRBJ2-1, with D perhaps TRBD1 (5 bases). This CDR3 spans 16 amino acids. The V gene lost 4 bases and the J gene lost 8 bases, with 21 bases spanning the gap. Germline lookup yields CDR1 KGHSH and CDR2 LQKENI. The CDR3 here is CASSRQTTGLGDEQFF. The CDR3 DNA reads TGTGCCAGCTCACGACAGACGACGGGCCTAGGGGATGAGCAGTTCTTC.

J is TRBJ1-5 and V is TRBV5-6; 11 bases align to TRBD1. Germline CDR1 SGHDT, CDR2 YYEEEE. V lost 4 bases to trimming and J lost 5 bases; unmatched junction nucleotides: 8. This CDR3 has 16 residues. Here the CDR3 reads CASSEAGTGGYQPQHF. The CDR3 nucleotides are TGTGCCAGCAGCGAGGCCGGGACAGGGGGATATCAGCCCCAGCATTTT.

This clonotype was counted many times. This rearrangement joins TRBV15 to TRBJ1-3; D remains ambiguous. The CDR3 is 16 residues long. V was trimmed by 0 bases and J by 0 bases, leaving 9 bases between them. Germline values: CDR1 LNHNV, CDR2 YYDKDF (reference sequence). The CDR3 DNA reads TGTGCCACCAGCAGAGATAACGGCTTCTCTGGAAACACCATATATTTT. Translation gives CATSRDNGFSGNTIYF.

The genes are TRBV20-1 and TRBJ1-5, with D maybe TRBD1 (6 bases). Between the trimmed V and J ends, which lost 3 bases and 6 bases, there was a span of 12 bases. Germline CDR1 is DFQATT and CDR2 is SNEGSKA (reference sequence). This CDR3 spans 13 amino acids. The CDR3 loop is CSARGGPGQPQHF. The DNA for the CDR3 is TGCAGTGCTAGGGGGGGGCCGGGTCAGCCCCAGCATTTT.

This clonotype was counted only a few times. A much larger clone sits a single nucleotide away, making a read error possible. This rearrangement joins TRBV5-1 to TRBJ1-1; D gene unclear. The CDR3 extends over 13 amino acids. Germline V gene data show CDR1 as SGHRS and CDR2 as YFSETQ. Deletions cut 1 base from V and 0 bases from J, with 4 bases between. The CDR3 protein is CASSLNLNTEAFF. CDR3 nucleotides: TGCGCCAGCAGCTTGAACTTGAACACTGAAGCTTTCTTT.

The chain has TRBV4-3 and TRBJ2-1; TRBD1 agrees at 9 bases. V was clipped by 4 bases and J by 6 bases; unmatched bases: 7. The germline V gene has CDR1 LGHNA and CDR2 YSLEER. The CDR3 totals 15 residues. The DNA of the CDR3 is TGCGCCAGCAGCCGGACGGGACAGGGAATCAATGAGCAGTTCTTC. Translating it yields CASSRTGQGINEQFF.

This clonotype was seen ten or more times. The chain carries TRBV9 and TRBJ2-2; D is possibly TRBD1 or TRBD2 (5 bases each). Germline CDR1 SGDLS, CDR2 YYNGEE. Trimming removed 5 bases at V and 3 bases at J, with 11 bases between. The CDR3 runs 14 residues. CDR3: CASRIEGYTGELFF. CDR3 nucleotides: TGTGCCAGCAGGATCGAGGGGTACACCGGGGAGCTGTTTTTT.

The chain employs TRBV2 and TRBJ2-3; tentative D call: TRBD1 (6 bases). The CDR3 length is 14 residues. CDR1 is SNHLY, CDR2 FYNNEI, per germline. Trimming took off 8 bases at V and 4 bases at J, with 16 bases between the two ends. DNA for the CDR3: TGTGCCAGCGACAACAGGGTGACATCAGATACGCAGTATTTT. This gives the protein CASDNRVTSDTQYF.

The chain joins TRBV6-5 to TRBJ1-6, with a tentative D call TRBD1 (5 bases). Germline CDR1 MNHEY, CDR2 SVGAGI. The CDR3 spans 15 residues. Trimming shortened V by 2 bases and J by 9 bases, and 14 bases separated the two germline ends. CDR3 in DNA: TGTGCCAGCAGTTACCTACGGGGGAGGAGTTCACCCCTCCACTTT. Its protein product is CASSYLRGRSSPLHF.

Written as DNA, the CDR3 is TGTGCCAGCAGTTTAAGTGAGGGAAATGAGCAGTTCTTC. Protein product: CASSLSEGNEQFF. The rearrangement links TRBV12-3 or TRBV12-4 to TRBJ2-1, with a tentative D call TRBD2 (5 bases). Trimming shortened V by 2 bases and J by 7 bases, and 9 bases separated the two germline ends. The CDR3 consists of 13 residues.

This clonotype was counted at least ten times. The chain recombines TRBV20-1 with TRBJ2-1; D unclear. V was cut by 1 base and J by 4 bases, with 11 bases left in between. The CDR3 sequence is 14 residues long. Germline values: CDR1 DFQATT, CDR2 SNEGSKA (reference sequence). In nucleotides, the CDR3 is TGCAGTGCTAGAGGGCTACACACTTACAATGAGCAGTTCTTC. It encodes CSARGLHTYNEQFF.